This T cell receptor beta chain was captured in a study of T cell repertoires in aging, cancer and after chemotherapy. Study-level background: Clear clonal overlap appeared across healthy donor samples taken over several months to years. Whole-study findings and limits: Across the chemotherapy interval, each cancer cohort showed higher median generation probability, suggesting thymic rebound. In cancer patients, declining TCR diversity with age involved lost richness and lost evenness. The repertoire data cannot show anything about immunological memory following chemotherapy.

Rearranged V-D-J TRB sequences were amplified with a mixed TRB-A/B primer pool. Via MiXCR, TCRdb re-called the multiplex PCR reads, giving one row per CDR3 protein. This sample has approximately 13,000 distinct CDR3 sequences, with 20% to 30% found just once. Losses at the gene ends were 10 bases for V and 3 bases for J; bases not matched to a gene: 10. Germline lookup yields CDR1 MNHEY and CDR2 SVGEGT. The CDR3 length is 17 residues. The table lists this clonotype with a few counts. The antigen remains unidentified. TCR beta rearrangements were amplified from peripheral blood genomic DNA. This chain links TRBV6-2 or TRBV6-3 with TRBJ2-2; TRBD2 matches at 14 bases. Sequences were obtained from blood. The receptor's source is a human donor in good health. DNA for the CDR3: TGTGCCACCGGACTAGCGGGGGGACCCCTGGACACCGGGGAGCTGTTTTTT. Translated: CATGLAGGPLDTGELFF.